The text below deals with one T cell receptor (beta chain). The data are from a study of early T cells in non-severe SARS-CoV-2 infection. V lost 7 bases to trimming and J lost 11 bases; unmatched junction nucleotides: 14. The CDR3 is 14 amino acids. Germline CDR1 MNHNY, CDR2 SVGAGI (reference sequence). Individual cDNA molecules received unique molecular identifiers during library preparation. Each CDR3 protein is one row after TCRdb ran MiXCR on the 5' RACE reads. Of approximately 65,000 distinct CDR3 sequences detected, approximately 11% appear once; the ten largest clones hold about 6.4%. The chain recombines TRBV6-6 with TRBJ1-2, with 9 bases identical to TRBD1. The material sequenced was whole blood. This receptor was taken from an adult who was a healthcare worker with PCR-confirmed SARS-CoV-2 infection or an uninfected control (not recorded which). The CDR3 sequence is CASTGTGMWAKYTF. The CDR3 DNA reads as TGTGCCAGCACCGGGACAGGGATGTGGGCCAAGTACACCTTC.